This TCR beta chain was observed in a study of a mutant IDH1 vaccine in newly diagnosed glioma. As for the study in general: It was radiotherapy, temozolomide, or both that patients received previously, with most receiving both.

In its sample, this clone was seen a few times. Its antigen is undetermined. Time point: week 11, during vaccination. The vaccine gave 300 ug of a 20-mer mutant IDH1 peptide subcutaneously per dose. Clones were sequenced by immunoSEQ multiplex PCR, and TCRdb holds only the in-frame ones, with some missing. The sample shows about 25,000 clones, around 70% of them seen only once. V was pared by 7 bases and J by 4 bases, with 17 bases between. CDR1 and CDR2 from the germline V gene are SQVTM and ANQGSEA. The CDR3 has 14 amino acids. The genes are TRBV29-1 and TRBJ1-5, with D unclear. The starting material was peripheral blood mononuclear cells (PBMCs), obtained from a glioma patient whose treatment included an IDH1 peptide vaccine. The source is a man between 18 and 35 years old with glioma. Some clones in this sample may be carry-over from other donors' samples. The CDR3 protein is CSATDGGVNQPQHF. The CDR3 DNA follows: TGCAGCGCCACGGACGGTGGAGTAAATCAGCCCCAGCATTTT.